What follows describes a single T cell receptor (beta chain). The sample originates from a study of cytomegalovirus exposure and HLA in healthy donors. Study at large: Membership in the Caucasian-associated ancestry cluster was found for about 80% of approximately 430 genotyped donors.

The PCR ran on 60 Vbeta and 13 Jbeta primers. Original handling: An analysis that came later counted 80 million or so unique TCR beta chains, approximately 11 million shared. Profiled with immunoSEQ multiplex PCR; TCRdb holds only in-frame clones, not every one. Clone size and the V and J calls come from that table; the DNA yielded D and trimming. Of about 160,000 clones listed, 60% to 85% are singletons. The source of this sequence is a man over 45 in good health and CMV-seropositive. Sequencing was carried out using PBMCs.

In nucleotides, the CDR3 is TGTGCCAGCAGTTGGAGGACAGGGGGCCCTAACGAGCAGTACTTC. It encodes CASSWRTGGPNEQYF. The chain has TRBV7-9 and TRBJ2-7, with 11 bases lining up with TRBD1. The V and J ends lost 6 bases and 5 bases, in that order; junction bases with no gene match: 9. CDR1 is SEHNR, CDR2 FQNEAQ, per germline (reference sequence). This CDR3 region has 15 residues.